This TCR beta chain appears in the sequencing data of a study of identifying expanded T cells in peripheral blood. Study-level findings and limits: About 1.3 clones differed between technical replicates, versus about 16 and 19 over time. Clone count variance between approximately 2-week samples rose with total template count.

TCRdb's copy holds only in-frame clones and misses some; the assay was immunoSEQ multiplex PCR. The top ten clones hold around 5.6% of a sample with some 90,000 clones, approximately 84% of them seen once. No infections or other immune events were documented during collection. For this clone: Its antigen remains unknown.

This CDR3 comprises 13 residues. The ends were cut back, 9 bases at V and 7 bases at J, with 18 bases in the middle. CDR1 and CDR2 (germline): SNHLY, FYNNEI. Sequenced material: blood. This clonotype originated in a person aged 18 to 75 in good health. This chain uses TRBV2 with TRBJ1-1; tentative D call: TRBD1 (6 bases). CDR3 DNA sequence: TGTGCCAGTGGGGGCCCGAACGGATTTGAAGCTTTCTTT. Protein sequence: CASGGPNGFEAFF.